Below are 6 T cell receptor beta chains sequenced from a single sample in a study of cytomegalovirus exposure and HLA in healthy donors. Primers: 60 Vbeta forward and 13 Jbeta reverse. Sequenced by immunoSEQ multiplex PCR; TCRdb stores in-frame clones only, minus some. Of about 93,000 clones detected, around 76% appear once; the ten largest clones hold roughly 0.63%. Sequenced: PBMCs. Every receptor here comes from a man aged 30 to 39 in good health and CMV-seronegative.

DNA for the CDR3: TGCGCCAGCAGCACCCGCCTCGGGGAGGGACGGCAGATGAACACTGAAGCTTTCTTT. Amino acids: CASSTRLGEGRQMNTEAFF. V is TRBV5-1 and J is TRBJ1-1; D is possibly TRBD1 (5 bases). The CDR3 consists of 19 residues. V was trimmed by 4 bases and J by 0 bases, leaving 25 bases between them. Germline CDR1 reads SGHRS; CDR2 reads YFSETQ.

This clone appeared a single time. At one of its ends the junction is not consistent with the germline gene, which may arise from a read error. The genes are TRBV5-6 and TRBJ1-2; no definite D call. The CDR3 covers 14 residues. Germline V gene lookup returns CDR1 SGHDT and CDR2 YYEEEE. This CDR3 reads CASSLGTTNYVYTF. In nucleotides, the CDR3 is TGTGCCAGCAGCTTGGGTACGACTAACTATGTCTACACCTTC.

The rearrangement joins TRBV6-4 to TRBJ2-2, with D perhaps TRBD2 (5 bases). Germline CDR1 is MRHNA and CDR2 is SNTAGT. The CDR3 is 18 amino acids. V shed 4 bases and J shed 4 bases, with 22 bases lying between them. The CDR3 region is CASSAAITRGLGTGELFF. CDR3 DNA sequence: TGTGCCAGCAGTGCCGCCATCACCCGAGGGTTGGGCACCGGGGAGCTGTTTTTT.

V usage is TRBV2 and J usage is TRBJ1-1, with D possibly being TRBD1 (6 bases). Trimming removed 1 base from V and 4 bases from J, with 19 bases in between. CDR3 size: 17 residues. Germline CDR1 is SNHLY and CDR2 is FYNNEI. The CDR3 loop reads CASSEEGLGGISTEAFF. The CDR3 DNA reads TGTGCCAGCAGTGAAGAGGGGTTAGGGGGAATTAGCACTGAAGCTTTCTTT.

This chain joins TRBV18 and TRBJ2-7, with 11 bases that match TRBD1. The germline CDR1 and CDR2 sequences are KGHSH and LQKENI. CDR3 length: 15 amino acids. Trimming at V came to 5 bases and at J to 7 bases, leaving 10 bases not matched to a gene. DNA for the CDR3: TGTGCCAGCTCAGCGGGAGGACAGGGGGCGCGAGAGCAGTACGTC. It codes for CASSAGGQGAREQYV.

The rearrangement links TRBV7-6 to TRBJ2-3, with 9 bases matching TRBD1. The CDR3 runs to 15 residues. Germline V gene lookup returns CDR1 SGHVS and CDR2 FNYEAQ. Trimming removed 5 bases from V and 1 base from J; junction bases left unmatched: 4. CDR3 nucleotides: TGTGCCAGCAGCCAGGGACAGGGAGGCACAGATACGCAGTATTTT. Encoded protein: CASSQGQGGTDTQYF.